This T cell receptor (beta chain) was documented in a study of T cells in localized non-small cell lung cancer. Some clones are missing from TCRdb's copy, which holds only in-frame ones; the method was immunoSEQ multiplex PCR. Among tens of thousands of clones listed, roughly 88% were seen once. V shed 2 bases and J shed 2 bases, with 9 bases lying between them. Germline loops: CDR1 KGHSH, CDR2 LQKENI. This CDR3 is built from 14 residues. V usage is TRBV18 and J usage is TRBJ1-2, with TRBD1 as a possible D gene (6 bases). Here the sequenced sample was peripheral blood mononuclear cells, taken before any cancer treatment. The sequence came from a woman aged 35 to 70 with stage III lung adenocarcinoma. CDR3 loop: CASSPSQGNYGYTF. The CDR3 coding sequence is TGTGCCAGCTCACCATCTCAGGGGAACTATGGCTACACCTTC.